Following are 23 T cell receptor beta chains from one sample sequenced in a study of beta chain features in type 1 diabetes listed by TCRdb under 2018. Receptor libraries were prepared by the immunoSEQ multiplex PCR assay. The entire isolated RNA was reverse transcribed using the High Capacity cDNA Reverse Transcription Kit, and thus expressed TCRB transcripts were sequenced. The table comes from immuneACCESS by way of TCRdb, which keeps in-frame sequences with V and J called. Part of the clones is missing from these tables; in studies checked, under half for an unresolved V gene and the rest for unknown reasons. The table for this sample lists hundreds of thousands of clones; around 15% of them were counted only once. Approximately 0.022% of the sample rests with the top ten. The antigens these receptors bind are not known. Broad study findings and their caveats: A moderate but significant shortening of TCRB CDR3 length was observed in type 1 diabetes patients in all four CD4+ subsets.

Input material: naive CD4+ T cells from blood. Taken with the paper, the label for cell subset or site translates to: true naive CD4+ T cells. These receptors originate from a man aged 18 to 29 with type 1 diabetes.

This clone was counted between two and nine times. The DNA for the CDR3 is TGTGCCAGCAGCAGGCAGACTAGCGGGGCAAACAATGAGCAGTTCTTC. It is translated as CASSRQTSGANNEQFF. The chain employs TRBV7-8 and TRBJ2-1; 11 bases map to TRBD2. CDR1 and CDR2 (germline): SGHVS, FQNEAQ. This CDR3 has 16 residues. With 5 bases clipped from V and 5 bases from J, the junction kept 8 bases outside the gene matches.

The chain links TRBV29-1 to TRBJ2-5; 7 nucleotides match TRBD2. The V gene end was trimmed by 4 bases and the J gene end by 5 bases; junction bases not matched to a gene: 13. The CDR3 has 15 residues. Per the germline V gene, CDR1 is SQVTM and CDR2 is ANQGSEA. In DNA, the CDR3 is TGCAGCGTTGCCGGGGGGACCACACACAGGGAGACCCAGTACTTC. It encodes CSVAGGTTHRETQYF.

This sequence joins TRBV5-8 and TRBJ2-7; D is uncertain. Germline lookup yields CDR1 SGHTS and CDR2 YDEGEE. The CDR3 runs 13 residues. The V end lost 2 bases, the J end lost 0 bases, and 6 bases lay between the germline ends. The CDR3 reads CASSLYSSYEQYF. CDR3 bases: TGTGCCAGCAGCTTATACAGCTCCTACGAGCAGTACTTC.

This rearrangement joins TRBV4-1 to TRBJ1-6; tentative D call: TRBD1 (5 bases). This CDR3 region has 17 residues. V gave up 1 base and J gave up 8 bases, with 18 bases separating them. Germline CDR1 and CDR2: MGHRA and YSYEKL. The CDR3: CASSQVGAGRTDSPLHF. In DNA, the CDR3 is TGCGCCAGCAGCCAAGTAGGGGCAGGGCGAACGGATTCACCCCTCCACTTT.

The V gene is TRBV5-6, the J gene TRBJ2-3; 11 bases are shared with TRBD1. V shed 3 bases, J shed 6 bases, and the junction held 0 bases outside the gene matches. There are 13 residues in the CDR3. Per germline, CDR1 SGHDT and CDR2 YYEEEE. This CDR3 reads CASSWDRGDTQYF. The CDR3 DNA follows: TGTGCCAGCAGCTGGGACAGGGGGGATACGCAGTATTTT.

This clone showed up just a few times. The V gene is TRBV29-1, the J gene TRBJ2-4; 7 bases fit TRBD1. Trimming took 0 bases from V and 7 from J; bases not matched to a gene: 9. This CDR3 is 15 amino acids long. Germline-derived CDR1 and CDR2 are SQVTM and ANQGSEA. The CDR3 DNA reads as TGCAGCGTTGAAGAAGCTCGGCTACAGGGGAACATTCAGTACTTC. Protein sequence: CSVEEARLQGNIQYF. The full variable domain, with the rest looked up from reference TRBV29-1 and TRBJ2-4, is SAVISQKPSRDICQRGTSLTIQCQVDSQVTMMFWYRQQPGQSLTLIATANQGSEATYESGFVIDKFPISRPNLTFSTLTVSNMSPEDSSIYLCSVEEARLQGNIQYFGAGTRLSVL.

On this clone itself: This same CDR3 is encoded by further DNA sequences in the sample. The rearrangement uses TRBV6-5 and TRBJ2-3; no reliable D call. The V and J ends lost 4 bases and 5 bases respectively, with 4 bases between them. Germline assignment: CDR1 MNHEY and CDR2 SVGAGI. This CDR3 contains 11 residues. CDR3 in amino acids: CASSLRDTQYF. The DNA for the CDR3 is TGTGCCAGCAGTTTGAGAGATACGCAGTATTTT.

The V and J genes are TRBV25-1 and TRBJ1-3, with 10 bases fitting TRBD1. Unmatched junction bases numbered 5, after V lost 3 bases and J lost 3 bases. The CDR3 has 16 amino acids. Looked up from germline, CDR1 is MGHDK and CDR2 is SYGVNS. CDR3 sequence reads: CASSDTTGGFGNTIYF. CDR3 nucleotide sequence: TGTGCCAGCAGTGATACGACAGGGGGCTTTGGAAACACCATATATTTT.

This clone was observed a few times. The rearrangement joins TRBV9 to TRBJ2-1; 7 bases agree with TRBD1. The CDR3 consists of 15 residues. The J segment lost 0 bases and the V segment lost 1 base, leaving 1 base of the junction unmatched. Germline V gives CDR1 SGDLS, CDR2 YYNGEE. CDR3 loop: CASSVTGDSYNEQFF. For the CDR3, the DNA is TGTGCCAGCAGCGTAACAGGGGACTCCTACAATGAGCAGTTCTTC.

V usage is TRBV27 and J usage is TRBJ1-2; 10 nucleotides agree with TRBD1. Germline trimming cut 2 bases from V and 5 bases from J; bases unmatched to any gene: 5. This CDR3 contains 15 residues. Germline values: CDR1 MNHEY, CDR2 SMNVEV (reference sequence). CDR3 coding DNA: TGTGCCAGCAGTTTACAGACAGGGGGCTCGTATGGCTACACCTTC. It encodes CASSLQTGGSYGYTF.

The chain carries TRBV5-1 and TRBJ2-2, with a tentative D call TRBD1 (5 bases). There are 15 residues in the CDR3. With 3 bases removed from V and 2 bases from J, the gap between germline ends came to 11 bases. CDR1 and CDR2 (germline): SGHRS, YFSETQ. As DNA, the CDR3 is TGCGCCAGCAGCTCCGACAGAGTAAACACCGGGGAGCTGTTTTTT. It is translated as CASSSDRVNTGELFF. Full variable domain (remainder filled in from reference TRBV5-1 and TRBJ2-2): KAGVTQTPRYLIKTRGQQVTLSCSPISGHRSVSWYQQTPGQGLQFLFEYFSETQRNKGNFPGRFSGRQFSNSRSEMNVSTLELGDSALYLCASSSDRVNTGELFFGEGSRLTVL.

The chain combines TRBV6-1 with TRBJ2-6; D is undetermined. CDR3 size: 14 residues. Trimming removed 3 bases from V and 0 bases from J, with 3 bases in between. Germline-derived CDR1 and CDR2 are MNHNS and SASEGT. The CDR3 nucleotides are TGTGCCAGCAGTGAGCACTCTGGGGCCAACGTCCTGACTTTC. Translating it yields CASSEHSGANVLTF.

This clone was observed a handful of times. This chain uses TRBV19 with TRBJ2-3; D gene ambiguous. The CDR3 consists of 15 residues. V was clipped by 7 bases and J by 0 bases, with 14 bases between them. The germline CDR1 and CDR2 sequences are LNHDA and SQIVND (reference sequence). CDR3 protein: CASTLLVGSTDTQYF. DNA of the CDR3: TGTGCCAGTACCCTCCTCGTGGGTAGCACAGATACGCAGTATTTT.

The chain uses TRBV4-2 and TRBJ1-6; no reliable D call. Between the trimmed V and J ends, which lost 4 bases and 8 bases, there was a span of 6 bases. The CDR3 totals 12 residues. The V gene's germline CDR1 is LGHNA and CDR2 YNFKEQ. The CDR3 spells CASSPWDSPLHF. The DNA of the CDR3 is TGTGCCAGCAGCCCCTGGGATTCACCCCTCCACTTT.

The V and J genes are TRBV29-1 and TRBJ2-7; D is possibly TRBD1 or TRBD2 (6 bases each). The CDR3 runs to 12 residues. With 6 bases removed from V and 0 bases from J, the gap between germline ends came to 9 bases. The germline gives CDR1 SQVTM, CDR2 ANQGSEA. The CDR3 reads CSVGGHSYEQYF. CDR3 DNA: TGCAGCGTCGGGGGACACTCCTACGAGCAGTACTTC.

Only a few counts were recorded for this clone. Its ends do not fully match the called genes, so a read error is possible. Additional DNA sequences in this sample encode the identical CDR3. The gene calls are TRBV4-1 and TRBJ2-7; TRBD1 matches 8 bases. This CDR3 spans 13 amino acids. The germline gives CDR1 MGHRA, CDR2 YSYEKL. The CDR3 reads CASSQDREYEQYF. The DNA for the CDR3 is TGTGCCAGCAGCCAGGACAGGGAGTACGAGCAGTACTTC.

The CDR3 loop reads CASAGQAPYEQYF. Written as DNA, the CDR3 is TGTGCCAGCGCCGGACAGGCACCCTACGAGCAGTACTTC. This sequence joins TRBV2 and TRBJ2-7, with 7 positions matching TRBD1. V lost 8 bases to trimming and J lost 2 bases; unmatched junction nucleotides: 6. The germline V gene encodes CDR1 SNHLY and CDR2 FYNNEI. The CDR3 is made up of 13 amino acids.

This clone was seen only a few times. CDR3 loop: CASSTRDRDRLTETQYF. In nucleotides, the CDR3 is TGTGCCAGCAGCACGAGGGACCGGGACAGGTTAACAGAGACCCAGTACTTC. The rearrangement uses TRBV21-1 and TRBJ2-5; the listed D gene, TRBD1, was not tested against the DNA. TRBV21-1 is classified as a pseudogene. This CDR3 is built from 17 residues.

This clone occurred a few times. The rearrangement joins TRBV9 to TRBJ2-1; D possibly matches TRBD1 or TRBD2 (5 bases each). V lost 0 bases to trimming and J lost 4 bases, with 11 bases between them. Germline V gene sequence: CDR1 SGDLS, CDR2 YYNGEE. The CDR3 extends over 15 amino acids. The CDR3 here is CASSVGDHPYNEQFF. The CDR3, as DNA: TGTGCCAGCAGCGTAGGGGACCACCCATACAATGAGCAGTTCTTC.

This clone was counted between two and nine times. In nucleotides, the CDR3 is TGTGCCAGCAGTCCCCCCGGACAGATTCAAAATCAGCCCCAGCATTTT. As protein: CASSPPGQIQNQPQHF. J is TRBJ1-5 and V is TRBV6-6, with D possibly being TRBD1 (6 bases). Germline values: CDR1 MNHNY, CDR2 SVGAGI (reference sequence). The CDR3 sequence is 16 residues long. With 5 bases removed from V and 4 bases from J, the gap between germline ends came to 18 bases.

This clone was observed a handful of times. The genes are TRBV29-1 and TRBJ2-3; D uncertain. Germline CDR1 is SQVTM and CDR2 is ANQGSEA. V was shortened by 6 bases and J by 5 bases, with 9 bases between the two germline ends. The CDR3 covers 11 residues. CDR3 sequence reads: CSVTVGDTQYF. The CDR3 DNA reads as TGCAGCGTGACCGTGGGAGATACGCAGTATTTT.

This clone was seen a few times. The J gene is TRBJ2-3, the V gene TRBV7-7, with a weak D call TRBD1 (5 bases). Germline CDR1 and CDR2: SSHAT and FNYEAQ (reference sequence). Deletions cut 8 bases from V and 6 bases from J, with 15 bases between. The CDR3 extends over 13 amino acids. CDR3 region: CASGRVGSDTQYF. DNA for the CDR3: TGTGCCAGCGGCAGGGTCGGTTCGGATACGCAGTATTTT.

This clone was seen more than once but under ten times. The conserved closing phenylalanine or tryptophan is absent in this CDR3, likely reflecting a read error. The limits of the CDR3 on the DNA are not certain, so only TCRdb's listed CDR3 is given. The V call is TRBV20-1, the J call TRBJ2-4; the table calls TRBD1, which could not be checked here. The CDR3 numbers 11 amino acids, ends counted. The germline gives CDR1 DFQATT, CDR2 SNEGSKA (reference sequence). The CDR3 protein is CSARKGDRAYL.